The next 13 T cell receptor beta chains were all read from a single sample in a study of cytomegalovirus exposure and HLA in healthy donors. A multiplex PCR was run with 60 Vbeta primers and 13 Jbeta primers. Using immunoSEQ multiplex PCR, the repertoire was profiled, and TCRdb retains in-frame clones only, with some absent. Among around 120,000 clones, 65% to 90% were seen once, and the ten largest hold less than 1.5%. The source material was PBMCs. The source of these receptors is a girl aged 2-10 years in good health and CMV-seronegative.

This clone has just one count. V and J are TRBV9 and TRBJ1-4; no definite D call. With 3 bases removed from V and 4 bases from J, the gap between germline ends came to 10 bases. Germline CDR1 is SGDLS and CDR2 is YYNGEE. This CDR3 region has 14 residues. In DNA form, the CDR3 reads TGTGCCAGCAGCGCCGGGGAGGTTAATGAAAAACTGTTTTTT. Translating gives CASSAGEVNEKLFF.

This clone was seen a single time. This chain connects TRBV28 to TRBJ2-7; 11 nucleotides align to TRBD2. V lost 5 bases to trimming and J lost 1 base; unmatched junction nucleotides: 10. CDR1 MDHEN and CDR2 SYDVKM come from the germline V gene. This CDR3 has 17 amino acids. CDR3 coding DNA: TGTGCCAGCAGTACTTCCGGGACTAGCGGCATATCCTACGAGCAGTACTTC. Translating gives CASSTSGTSGISYEQYF. Full variable domain (rest looked up from reference TRBV28 and TRBJ2-7): DVKVTQSSRYLVKRTGEKVFLECVQDMDHENMFWYRQDPGLGLRLIYFSYDVKMKEKGDIPEGYSVSREKKERFSLILESASTNQTSMYLCASSTSGTSGISYEQYFGPGTRLTVT.

The rearrangement links TRBV5-4 to TRBJ2-3; TRBD1 matches at 10 bases. Trimming cost V 6 bases and J 2 bases; bases outside gene matches: 9. This CDR3 region has 16 residues. Germline values: CDR1 SGHNT, CDR2 YYREEE (reference sequence). The CDR3 region is CASTPTGGGPTDTQYF. The CDR3 DNA follows: TGTGCCAGCACCCCGACAGGGGGCGGCCCCACAGATACGCAGTATTTT.

The rearrangement joins TRBV6-1 to TRBJ2-5, with a tentative D call TRBD2 (5 bases). This CDR3 contains 16 residues. The V end was cut by 3 bases, the J end by 5 bases, with 19 bases between. Germline assignment: CDR1 MNHNS and CDR2 SASEGT. In DNA, the CDR3 is TGTGCCAGCAGTGATTTTATGAGCGGCTTAAGGGAGACCCAGTACTTC. It codes for CASSDFMSGLRETQYF.

J is TRBJ2-1 and V is TRBV2; 13 bases map to TRBD2. V was pared by 3 bases and J by 9 bases, with 14 bases of the junction left unmatched. The CDR3 runs to 18 residues. The germline V gene encodes CDR1 SNHLY and CDR2 FYNNEI. The CDR3 here is CASSDSRTSGGPKSEQFF. The CDR3 DNA sequence: TGTGCCAGCAGTGATTCACGGACTAGCGGGGGCCCTAAGAGTGAGCAGTTCTTC.

The chain has TRBV5-1 and TRBJ1-5; D is possibly TRBD1 (5 bases). This CDR3 region has 15 residues. CDR1 is SGHRS and CDR2 is YFSETQ in the germline V gene. V was clipped by 3 bases and J by 6 bases, with 16 bases between them. The CDR3 nucleotides read TGCGCCAGCAGCTCGGCAGGGATGCTGAGTCAGCCCCAGCATTTT. Translating gives CASSSAGMLSQPQHF.

The chain has TRBV30 and TRBJ1-2; 9 bases agree with TRBD1. The CDR3 covers 13 residues. The V gene's germline CDR1 is GTSNPN and CDR2 SVGIG (reference sequence). The junction had 3 bases not matched to a gene; V was cut back by 1 base and J by 6 bases. CDR3 sequence (DNA): TGTGCCTGGAGTGCAGACAGGGGGAATGGCTACACCTTC. It translates to CAWSADRGNGYTF.

Comment on this clone: Different DNA sequences within this sample yield the same CDR3. V gene TRBV4-2 combines with J gene TRBJ1-1, with 7 nucleotides matching TRBD1. Germline values: CDR1 LGHNA, CDR2 YNFKEQ. Germline trimming cut 3 bases from V and 3 bases from J; bases unmatched to any gene: 16. The CDR3 is made up of 18 amino acids. CDR3 loop: CASSHPQGVEFLDTEAFF. CDR3 nucleotides: TGTGCCAGCAGCCACCCCCAGGGGGTAGAGTTTTTAGACACTGAAGCTTTCTTT.

The chain employs TRBV5-1 and TRBJ2-3, with 8 bases aligning to TRBD2. The CDR3 is 16 residues long. After removal of 3 bases from V and 4 bases from J, the junction contained 10 bases not matched to a gene. The germline V gene has CDR1 SGHRS and CDR2 YFSETQ. CDR3 sequence (DNA): TGCGCCAGCAGCTCTACCGGGACTAGGACTCCAGATACGCAGTATTTT. As protein: CASSSTGTRTPDTQYF.

Only one count was recorded for this clone. V and J are TRBV13 and TRBJ2-3, with D possibly TRBD2 on 5 matching bases. The CDR3 runs to 18 residues. The germline gives CDR1 PRHDT, CDR2 FYEKMQ (reference sequence). Between the trimmed V and J ends, which lost 0 bases and 2 bases, there was a span of 18 bases. DNA of the CDR3: TGTGCCAGCAGCTTAGGTGGGAGTATCAGCCCAAACACAGATACGCAGTATTTT. As protein: CASSLGGSISPNTDTQYF.

The V call is TRBV6-4, the J call TRBJ2-2; 15 bases align to TRBD2. The CDR3 extends over 17 amino acids. V trimming: 6 bases; J trimming: 1 base; junction bases outside the gene matches: 3. Germline assignment: CDR1 MRHNA and CDR2 SNTAGT. The CDR3 loop is CASSGTSGGMNTGELFF. The CDR3 coding sequence is TGTGCCAGCAGCGGGACTAGCGGGGGGATGAACACCGGGGAGCTGTTTTTT.

J is TRBJ1-6 and V is TRBV2; D may be TRBD1 (6 bases). The CDR3 length is 16 residues. Trimming cost V 1 base and J 5 bases, with 12 bases left between them. CDR1 and CDR2 (germline): SNHLY, FYNNEI. In DNA, the CDR3 is TGTGCCAGCAGTGAAGATCAGGGGAACAATAATTCACCCCTCCACTTT. This encodes CASSEDQGNNNSPLHF.

The chain is built from TRBV27 and TRBJ2-7; 9 bases match TRBD1. Germline CDR1 MNHEY, CDR2 SMNVEV (reference sequence). V shed 2 bases, J shed 6 bases, and the junction held 2 bases outside the gene matches. The length of the CDR3 is 13 residues. CDR3 amino acids: CASSLATGGEQYF. The CDR3 DNA follows: TGTGCCAGCAGTTTAGCGACAGGGGGCGAGCAGTACTTC.